The 24 T cell receptor beta chains presented below share a single source sample, sequenced in a study of cytomegalovirus exposure and HLA in healthy donors. The primer mix had 60 Vbeta and 13 Jbeta primers. Profiled with immunoSEQ multiplex PCR; TCRdb holds only in-frame clones, not every one. The sample includes about 50,000 clones, 70% to 80% of them seen just once. The sample comprised PBMCs. The receptors were sampled from a woman aged 40 to 50 in good health and CMV-seropositive.

J is TRBJ1-2 and V is TRBV28; TRBD1 matches at 7 bases. Germline lookup yields CDR1 MDHEN and CDR2 SYDVKM. The V segment lost 5 bases and the J segment 6 bases; nucleotides outside the gene matches: 9. CDR3 length: 14 residues. CDR3 nucleotide sequence: TGTGCCAGCAGTCGGTCCGGGACAGACGATGGCTACACCTTC. Amino acids: CASSRSGTDDGYTF.

This clone has more than one count but fewer than ten. The chain couples TRBV10-2 to TRBJ1-1; a possible D gene is TRBD1 (5 bases). CDR1 is WSHSY and CDR2 is SAAADI in the germline V gene. The CDR3 has 12 amino acids. The V and J ends lost 5 bases and 10 bases respectively, with 14 bases between them. CDR3 residues: CASSLQDRAAFF. Written as DNA, the CDR3 is TGCGCCAGCAGTCTACAGGATAGGGCAGCTTTCTTT.

In this sample, this clone turned up once. The chain carries TRBV7-6 and TRBJ1-6; D gene unclear. The V gene's germline CDR1 is SGHVS and CDR2 FNYEAQ. The germline V and J ends were trimmed by 5 bases and 4 bases, with 9 bases remaining between them. The CDR3 covers 14 residues. The CDR3 DNA follows: TGTGCCAGCAGCCCTACGGTGTATAATTCACCCCTCCACTTT. Protein product: CASSPTVYNSPLHF.

This clone has a single count. The chain couples TRBV7-2 to TRBJ2-3; no clear D. The CDR3 contains 15 residues. The V end lost 1 base, the J end lost 7 bases, and 15 bases lay between the germline ends. From germline, CDR1 is SGHTA and CDR2 FQGNSA. Here the CDR3 DNA reads TGTGCCAGCAGCTTAGGACGGAGCCGACTTAATACGCAGTATTTT. Translating gives CASSLGRSRLNTQYF.

The sample holds one count of this clone. An end of the junction does not agree with germline; a read error may underlie this. The chain couples TRBV6-6 to TRBJ1-1, with a possible D match to TRBD1 (6 bases). The CDR3 contains 15 residues. Germline lookup yields CDR1 MNHNY and CDR2 SVGAGI (reference sequence). CDR3 loop: CASRTVRQVKTEAFF. As DNA, the CDR3 is TGTGCCAGCAGGACTGTGAGACAGGTGAAAACTGAAGCTTTCTTT.

This sequence joins TRBV11-2 and TRBJ1-4, with 7 bases fitting TRBD1. Per germline, CDR1 SGHAT and CDR2 FQNNGV. The CDR3 runs 15 residues. J gave up 5 bases and V 3 bases, and 6 bases lay outside the gene matches. The CDR3 region is CASSLGGQENEKLFF. In DNA, the CDR3 is TGTGCCAGCAGCTTGGGAGGACAGGAAAATGAAAAACTGTTTTTT.

V and J are TRBV7-8 and TRBJ2-1; no clear D. Trimming left V 3 bases short and J 8 bases short, with 5 bases between. The CDR3 contains 11 residues. Germline assignment: CDR1 SGHVS and CDR2 FQNEAQ. CDR3: CASSFEDEQFF. CDR3 bases: TGTGCCAGCAGCTTCGAGGATGAGCAGTTCTTC. Variable domain in full (rest from reference TRBV7-8 and TRBJ2-1): GAGVSQSPRYKVAKRGQDVALRCDPISGHVSLFWYQQALGQGPEFLTYFQNEAQLDKSGLPSDRFFAERPEGSVSTLKIQRTQQEDSAVYLCASSFEDEQFFGPGTRLTVL.

The chain employs TRBV6-5 and TRBJ1-3; no firm D call. Germline lookup yields CDR1 MNHEY and CDR2 SVGAGI. The germline V and J ends were trimmed by 2 bases and 2 bases, with 13 bases remaining between them. This CDR3 is 16 amino acids long. Here the CDR3 DNA reads TGTGCCAGCAGTTACGGGCCGCCTAGCCCTGGAAACACCATATATTTT. Translating it yields CASSYGPPSPGNTIYF.

CDR3 DNA sequence: TGCGCCAGCAGCCGGGGGACAGCTTCCGAAAAACTGTTTTTT. The encoded protein is CASSRGTASEKLFF. The chain joins TRBV5-1 to TRBJ1-4; 7 bases agree with TRBD1. The CDR3 sequence is 14 residues long. Germline CDR1 reads SGHRS; CDR2 reads YFSETQ. The V and J ends lost 4 bases and 8 bases, in that order; junction bases with no gene match: 8.

This clone was counted only a few times. The V and J genes are TRBV5-4 and TRBJ1-1; D gene ambiguous. Germline V gene lookup returns CDR1 SGHNT and CDR2 YYREEE (reference sequence). The CDR3 totals 15 residues. V was shortened by 9 bases and J by 1 base, with 19 bases between the two germline ends. The CDR3 DNA reads TGTGCCACCATAAAACGTGCAAACGGGAACACTGAAGCTTTCTTT. As protein: CATIKRANGNTEAFF.

The chain is built from TRBV14 and TRBJ2-1, with 7 bases lining up with TRBD1. J lost 12 bases, V lost 0 bases, and 11 bases had no gene match. CDR1 SGHDN and CDR2 FVKESK come from the germline V gene. This CDR3 spans 15 amino acids. Here the CDR3 DNA reads TGTGCCAGCAGCCAAGATAACAGGGGCCTAAGCGGGCAGTTCTTC. Translating gives CASSQDNRGLSGQFF.

This clone was detected only a few times. The rearrangement joins TRBV10-2 to TRBJ1-2; D possibly corresponds to TRBD1 (5 bases). This CDR3 has 13 residues. Germline CDR1 is WSHSY and CDR2 is SAAADI. Trimming took off 3 bases at V and 3 bases at J, with 8 bases between the two ends. The CDR3 coding sequence is TGCGCCAGCAGTGATCAGGGCGACTATGGCTACACCTTC. It codes for CASSDQGDYGYTF.

The chain joins TRBV10-1 to TRBJ1-1, with TRBD1 as a possible D gene (5 bases). Germline CDR1 WNHNN, CDR2 SYGVQD (reference sequence). V was pared by 9 bases and J by 1 base, with 6 bases between. This CDR3 comprises 11 residues. DNA for the CDR3: TGCGCCAGAACAGGGAACACTGAAGCTTTCTTT. Amino acid sequence: CARTGNTEAFF.

V gene TRBV5-1 combines with J gene TRBJ2-7; D perhaps matches TRBD2 (6 bases). V was cut by 0 bases and J by 3 bases, with 13 bases left in between. CDR1 and CDR2 (germline): SGHRS, YFSETQ. CDR3 length equals 15 residues. The CDR3 DNA reads as TGCGCCAGCAGCTTGGCGGCGGGGACTTTCTACGAGCAGTACTTC. Translation gives CASSLAAGTFYEQYF. Complete variable domain (other parts from reference TRBV5-1 and TRBJ2-7): KAGVTQTPRYLIKTRGQQVTLSCSPISGHRSVSWYQQTPGQGLQFLFEYFSETQRNKGNFPGRFSGRQFSNSRSEMNVSTLELGDSALYLCASSLAAGTFYEQYFGPGTRLTVT.

This sequence joins TRBV11-2 and TRBJ1-2; D is uncertain. Looked up from germline, CDR1 is SGHAT and CDR2 is FQNNGV. V lost 0 bases and J lost 7, with 15 bases in between. The CDR3 loop spans 15 amino acids. CDR3 amino acids: CASSLDGERAGGYTF. Written as DNA, the CDR3 is TGTGCCAGCAGCTTAGATGGGGAGCGGGCAGGTGGCTACACCTTC.

This clone is judged medium-sized. The J gene is TRBJ1-6, the V gene TRBV2; D uncertain. The CDR3 consists of 16 residues. V gave up 4 bases and J gave up 1 base, with 11 bases separating them. CDR1 SNHLY and CDR2 FYNNEI come from the germline V gene. The CDR3 region is CASSVTFGSYNSPLHF. The DNA of the CDR3 is TGTGCCAGCAGTGTTACCTTCGGGTCCTATAATTCACCCCTCCACTTT.

The chain recombines TRBV10-3 with TRBJ2-1; D uncertain. V was trimmed by 7 bases and J by 5 bases, leaving 15 bases between them. Germline V gives CDR1 ENHRY, CDR2 SYGVKD. CDR3 length: 14 amino acids. The CDR3: CAIKKTDGNNEQFF. In nucleotides, the CDR3 is TGTGCCATCAAAAAGACTGACGGTAACAATGAGCAGTTCTTC.

The chain uses TRBV5-1 and TRBJ2-7; D might be TRBD2 (6 bases). The CDR3 extends over 14 amino acids. The germline V and J ends were trimmed by 5 bases and 2 bases, with 14 bases remaining between them. Germline V gene data show CDR1 as SGHRS and CDR2 as YFSETQ. The CDR3 nucleotides read TGCGCCAGCAGGCCCGGGACTGCTACCTACGAGCAGTACTTC. This translates into CASRPGTATYEQYF. Combining the CDR3 with reference TRBV5-1 and TRBJ2-7 gives the whole variable domain KAGVTQTPRYLIKTRGQQVTLSCSPISGHRSVSWYQQTPGQGLQFLFEYFSETQRNKGNFPGRFSGRQFSNSRSEMNVSTLELGDSALYLCASRPGTATYEQYFGPGTRLTVT.

This clone has just a few counts. The rearrangement joins TRBV29-1 to TRBJ1-1; tentatively, D is TRBD1 (5 bases). Trimming took off 7 bases at V and 5 bases at J, with 20 bases between the two ends. The germline V gene encodes CDR1 SQVTM and CDR2 ANQGSEA. CDR3 length: 14 amino acids. The CDR3 here is CSGSVEAGGTEAFF. CDR3 DNA: TGCAGCGGCTCCGTCGAGGCCGGGGGGACTGAAGCTTTCTTT.

The CDR3 loop reads CASSATGVNEQFF. The CDR3 nucleotides read TGTGCCAGCAGCGCCACAGGGGTCAATGAGCAGTTCTTC. The chain carries TRBV9 and TRBJ2-1, with 7 bases aligning to TRBD1. V lost 3 bases and J lost 6; bases outside the gene matches: 3. CDR3 length equals 13 residues. Germline assignment: CDR1 SGDLS and CDR2 YYNGEE.

The chain is built from TRBV7-3 and TRBJ2-7; TRBD2 agrees at 9 bases. Trimming removed 0 bases from V and 3 bases from J; junction bases left unmatched: 6. Germline values: CDR1 SGHTA, CDR2 FQGTGA. The CDR3 is 16 amino acids. The DNA for the CDR3 is TGTGCCAGCAGCTTAACTCCGGCTAGCGGGGTCTACGAGCAGTACTTC. This codes for CASSLTPASGVYEQYF. The full variable domain, in which reference TRBV7-3 and TRBJ2-7 provide the parts outside the CDR3, is GAGVSQTPSNKVTEKGKYVELRCDPISGHTALYWYRQSLGQGPEFLIYFQGTGAADDSGLPNDRFFAVRPEGSVSTLKIQRTERGDSAVYLCASSLTPASGVYEQYFGPGTRLTVT.

This chain connects TRBV5-1 to TRBJ2-6; 7 bases line up with TRBD1. V trimming: 1 base; J trimming: 1 base; junction bases outside the gene matches: 2. Germline CDR1 is SGHRS and CDR2 is YFSETQ. CDR3 length: 16 amino acids. CDR3 nucleotide sequence: TGCGCCAGCAGCTTGACACAGGGGTCTGGGGCCAACGTCCTGACTTTC. It codes for CASSLTQGSGANVLTF. Variable domain in full (rest from reference TRBV5-1 and TRBJ2-6): KAGVTQTPRYLIKTRGQQVTLSCSPISGHRSVSWYQQTPGQGLQFLFEYFSETQRNKGNFPGRFSGRQFSNSRSEMNVSTLELGDSALYLCASSLTQGSGANVLTFGAGSRLTVL.

The chain has TRBV6-1 and TRBJ1-2; 7 bases fit TRBD1. The trim removed 5 bases at V and 4 bases at J, leaving 4 bases unmatched. From germline, CDR1 is MNHNS and CDR2 SASEGT. The CDR3 is made up of 13 amino acids. The CDR3 nucleotides read TGTGCCAGCAGTTTGGGGACAGCCTATGGCTACACCTTC. It yields the protein CASSLGTAYGYTF.

The chain couples TRBV29-1 to TRBJ2-3, with 12 bases fitting TRBD1. The CDR3 has 18 amino acids. V was pared by 7 bases and J by 4 bases, with 18 bases of the junction left unmatched. Germline CDR1 reads SQVTM; CDR2 reads ANQGSEA. The CDR3 nucleotides are TGCAGCGCCCGTTTCCCCGACCGGGACAGGGGGCGCCCAGATACGCAGTATTTT. It codes for CSARFPDRDRGRPDTQYF.